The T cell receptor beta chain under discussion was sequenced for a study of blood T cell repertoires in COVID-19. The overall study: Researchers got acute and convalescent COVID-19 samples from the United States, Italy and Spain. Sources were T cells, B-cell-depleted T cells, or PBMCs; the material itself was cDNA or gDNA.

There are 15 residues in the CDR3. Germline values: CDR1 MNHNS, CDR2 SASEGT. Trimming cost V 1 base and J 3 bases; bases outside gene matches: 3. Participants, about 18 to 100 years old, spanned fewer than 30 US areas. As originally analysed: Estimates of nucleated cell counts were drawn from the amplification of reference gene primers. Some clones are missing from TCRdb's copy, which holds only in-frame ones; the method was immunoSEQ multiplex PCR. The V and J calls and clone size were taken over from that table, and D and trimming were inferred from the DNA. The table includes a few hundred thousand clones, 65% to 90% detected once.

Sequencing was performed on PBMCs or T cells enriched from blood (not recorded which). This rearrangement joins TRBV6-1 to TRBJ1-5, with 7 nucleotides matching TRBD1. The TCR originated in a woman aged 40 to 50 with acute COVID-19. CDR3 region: CASSEGTGDNQPQHF. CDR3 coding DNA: TGTGCCAGCAGTGAAGGGACAGGAGACAATCAGCCCCAGCATTTT.